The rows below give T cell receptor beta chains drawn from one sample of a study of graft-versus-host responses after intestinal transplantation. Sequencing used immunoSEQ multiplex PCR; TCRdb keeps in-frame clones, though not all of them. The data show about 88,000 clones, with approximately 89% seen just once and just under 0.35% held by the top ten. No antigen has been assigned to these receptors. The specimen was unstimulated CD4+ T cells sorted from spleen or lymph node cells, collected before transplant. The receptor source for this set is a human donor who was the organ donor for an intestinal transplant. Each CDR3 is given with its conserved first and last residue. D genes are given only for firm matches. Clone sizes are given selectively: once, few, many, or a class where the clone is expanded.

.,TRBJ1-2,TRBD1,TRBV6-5,CASSPTGFYGYTF,TGTGCCAGCAGTCCGACAGGGTTCTATGGCTACACCTTC
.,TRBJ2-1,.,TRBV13,CASSLGTSYNEQFF,TGTGCCAGCAGCTTGGGCACTAGTTATAATGAGCAGTTCTTC
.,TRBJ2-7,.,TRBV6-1,CASNRQTRVSYEQYF,TGTGCCAGCAACCGCCAGACCAGGGTTTCCTACGAGCAGTACTTC
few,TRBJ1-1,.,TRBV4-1,CASSPEFGIEAFF,TGCGCCAGCAGCCCAGAATTCGGGATAGAAGCTTTCTTT
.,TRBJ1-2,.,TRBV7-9,CASSHQGLAYGYTF,TGTGCCAGCAGCCATCAGGGGCTCGCTTATGGCTACACCTTC
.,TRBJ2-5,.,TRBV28,CASSIPRSRELETQYF,TGTGCCAGCAGCATCCCTCGATCCCGGGAATTGGAGACCCAGTACTTC
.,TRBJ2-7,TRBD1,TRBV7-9,CASSLSTGGGEQYF,TGTGCCAGCAGCTTATCGACAGGGGGTGGCGAGCAGTACTTC
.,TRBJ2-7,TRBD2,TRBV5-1,CASSLSTSGPSYEQYF,TGCGCCAGCAGCCTCTCGACTAGCGGACCCTCCTACGAGCAGTACTTC
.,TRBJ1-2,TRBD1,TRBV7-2,CASSLATGDHGYTF,TGTGCCAGCAGCTTGGCAACAGGGGATCATGGCTACACCTTC
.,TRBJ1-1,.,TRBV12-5,CASGLTGWNTEAFF,TGTGCTAGTGGTTTGACAGGGTGGAACACTGAAGCTTTCTTT
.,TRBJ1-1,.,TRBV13,CASSPRRTILTEAFF,TGTGCCAGCAGCCCCCGACGGACAATTCTTACTGAAGCTTTCTTT
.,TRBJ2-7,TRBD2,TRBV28,CASSFKGRVDNEQYF,TGTGCCAGCAGTTTCAAAGGGAGGGTGGACAACGAGCAGTACTTC
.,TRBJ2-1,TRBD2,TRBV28,CASSPQTSGRNEQFF,TGTGCCAGCAGTCCACAGACTAGCGGGAGGAATGAGCAGTTCTTC
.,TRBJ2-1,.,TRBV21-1,CASSKPDGSSYNEQFF,TGTGCCAGCAGCAAACCGGACGGGAGCTCCTACAATGAGCAGTTCTTC
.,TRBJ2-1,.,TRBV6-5,CASSPRGFGDEQFF,TGTGCCAGCAGCCCAAGGGGATTTGGCGATGAGCAGTTCTTC
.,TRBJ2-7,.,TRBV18,CASSPTGFSYEQYF,TGTGCCAGCTCCCCGACAGGTTTCTCCTACGAGCAGTACTTC
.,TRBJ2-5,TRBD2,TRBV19,CASSAGVPRQQYF,TGTGCCAGTTCGGCGGGGGTCCCTAGGCAGCAGTACTTC
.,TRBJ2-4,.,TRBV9,CASSLAGASGIQYF,TGTGCCAGCAGCCTCGCGGGGGCTTCAGGCATTCAGTACTTC
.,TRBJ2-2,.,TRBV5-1,CASSLNTGELFF,TGCGCCAGCAGCCTTAACACCGGGGAGCTGTTTTTT
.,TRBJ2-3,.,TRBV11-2,CASSLGAGITDTQYF,TGTGCCAGCAGCTTAGGCGCAGGGATCACAGATACGCAGTATTTT
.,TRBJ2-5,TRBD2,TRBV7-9,CASISGGPETQYF,TGTGCCAGCATCTCGGGGGGGCCAGAGACCCAGTACTTC
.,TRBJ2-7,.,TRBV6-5,CASTRGVNEQYF,TGTGCCAGCACCAGGGGGGTTAACGAGCAGTACTTC
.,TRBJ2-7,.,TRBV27,CASSLGLNYEQYF,TGTGCCAGCAGTTTGGGACTGAACTACGAGCAGTACTTC
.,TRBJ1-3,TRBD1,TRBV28,CASSFAVGGADTIYF,TGTGCCAGCAGTTTTGCCGTAGGGGGCGCAGACACCATATATTTT
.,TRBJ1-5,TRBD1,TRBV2,CASTGQGPQPQHF,TGTGCCAGCACTGGACAGGGACCTCAGCCCCAGCATTTT
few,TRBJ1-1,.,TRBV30,CAWLHGQTMNTEAFF,TGTGCCTGGCTACATGGACAGACAATGAACACTGAAGCTTTCTTT
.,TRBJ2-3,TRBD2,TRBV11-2,CASSTQLAGGPDTQYF,TGTGCCAGCAGCACTCAACTAGCGGGGGGGCCAGATACGCAGTATTTT
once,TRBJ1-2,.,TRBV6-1,CASSGGPYGYTF,TGTGCCAGCAGTGGGGGCCCGTATGGCTACACCTTC
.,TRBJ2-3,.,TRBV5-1,CASNRDPGTDTQYF,TGCGCCAGCAATCGGGATCCGGGCACAGATACGCAGTATTTT
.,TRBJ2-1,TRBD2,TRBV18,CASSPQGLAGVFYNEQFF,TGTGCCAGCTCACCCCAGGGACTAGCGGGAGTCTTCTACAATGAGCAGTTCTTC
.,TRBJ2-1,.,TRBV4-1,CASSQSRYNEQFF,TGCGCCAGCAGCCAGTCACGGTACAATGAGCAGTTCTTC